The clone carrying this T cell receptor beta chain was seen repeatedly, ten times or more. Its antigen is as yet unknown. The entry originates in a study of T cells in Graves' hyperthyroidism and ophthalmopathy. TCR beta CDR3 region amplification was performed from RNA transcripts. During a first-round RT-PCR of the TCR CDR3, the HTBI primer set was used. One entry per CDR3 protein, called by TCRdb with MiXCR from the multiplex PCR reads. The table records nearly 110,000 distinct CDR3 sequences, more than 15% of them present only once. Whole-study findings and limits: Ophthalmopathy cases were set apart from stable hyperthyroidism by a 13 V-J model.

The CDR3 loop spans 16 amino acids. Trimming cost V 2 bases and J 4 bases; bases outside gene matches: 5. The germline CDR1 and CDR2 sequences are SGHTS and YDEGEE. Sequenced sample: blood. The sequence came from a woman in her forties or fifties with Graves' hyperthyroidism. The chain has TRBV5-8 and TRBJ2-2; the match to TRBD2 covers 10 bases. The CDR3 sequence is CASSFWASGSTGELFF. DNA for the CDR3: TGTGCCAGCAGCTTCTGGGCTAGCGGGAGCACCGGGGAGCTGTTTTTT.